Shown below are 2 T cell receptor beta chains from a single sample sequenced in a study of T cells after yellow fever vaccination. In TCRdb, the 5' RACE reads were re-called with MiXCR into one record per CDR3 protein. The table records about 330,000 distinct CDR3 sequences, approximately 4% of them present only once. Source: PBMCs, taken 5 days after the yellow fever booster vaccination. The source is a man aged 18 to 35 who received the YFV17D yellow fever vaccine.

In this sample, this clonotype turned up many times. This chain joins TRBV5-1 and TRBJ2-5; D unclear. The length of the CDR3 is 14 residues. Germline V CDR1 and CDR2: SGHRS, YFSETQ. V shed 1 base and J shed 2 bases, with 9 bases lying between them. The CDR3 DNA follows: TGCGCCAGCAGCTTGATGACGGTACAAGAGACCCAGTACTTC. Residues: CASSLMTVQETQYF.

This clonotype was detected only a few times. The V call is TRBV4-2, the J call TRBJ1-1; unclear D gene. The V and J ends lost 0 bases and 12 bases respectively, with 11 bases between them. This CDR3 has 12 amino acids. CDR1 and CDR2 (germline): LGHNA, YNFKEQ. CDR3 nucleotides: TGTGCCAGCAGCCAAGATCGAGGGAAGACTTTCTTT. Residues: CASSQDRGKTFF.